Presented here are 9 T cell receptor beta chains from one specimen sequenced in a study of graft-versus-host responses after intestinal transplantation. TCRdb keeps only in-frame clones here, not all; method: immunoSEQ multiplex PCR. The sample contains roughly 120,000 clones, around 96% of which appear only once. Antigens for these TCRs are unknown. Material: unstimulated CD8+ T cells sorted from spleen or lymph node cells, obtained before intestinal transplant. The receptor source for this set is a human donor who received an intestinal transplant.

The gene calls are TRBV30 and TRBJ2-7; the match to TRBD2 covers 8 bases. The CDR3 is made up of 14 amino acids. Germline V gene lookup returns CDR1 GTSNPN and CDR2 SVGIG (reference sequence). J lost 3 bases, V lost 3 bases, and 7 bases had no gene match. The CDR3 loop reads CAWSKVAGGYEQYF. In DNA, the CDR3 is TGTGCCTGGAGCAAAGTTGCGGGAGGCTACGAGCAGTACTTC.

On this clone: The junction differs from germline at one of its ends, possibly a read error. This chain uses TRBV6-6 with TRBJ2-1, with 10 bases that match TRBD1. The CDR3 is 15 residues long. From germline, CDR1 is MNHNY and CDR2 SVGAGI (reference sequence). The CDR3, as DNA: TGTGCCAGCAGTTACCTGGGACAGGGGAACAATGGGCAGTTCTTC. It encodes CASSYLGQGNNGQFF.

CDR3 loop: CASSPTGTYREKLFF. The CDR3 nucleotides read TGTGCCAGCAGCCCAACCGGGACCTATCGGGAAAAACTGTTTTTT. This rearrangement joins TRBV7-9 to TRBJ1-4; weak D call: TRBD1 (5 bases). V lost 5 bases, J lost 8 bases, and 18 bases lay in between. The CDR3 extends over 15 amino acids. Germline V gives CDR1 SEHNR, CDR2 FQNEAQ (reference sequence).

The CDR3 loop is CASSLVTSSPNEQFF. CDR3 bases: TGTGCCAGCAGCTTAGTTACTAGTTCGCCCAATGAGCAGTTCTTC. This chain joins TRBV7-3 and TRBJ2-1; a weak D match, TRBD2 (5 bases). Trimming cost V 2 bases and J 6 bases, with 14 bases left between them. Germline V gene sequence: CDR1 SGHTA, CDR2 FQGTGA. This CDR3 comprises 15 residues. Drawing the rest from reference TRBV7-3 and TRBJ2-1, the complete variable domain is GAGVSQTPSNKVTEKGKYVELRCDPISGHTALYWYRQSLGQGPEFLIYFQGTGAADDSGLPNDRFFAVRPEGSVSTLKIQRTERGDSAVYLCASSLVTSSPNEQFFGPGTRLTVL.

V and J are TRBV19 and TRBJ2-1; D perhaps matches TRBD2 (6 bases). This CDR3 is 14 amino acids long. V lost 8 bases to trimming and J lost 1 base, with 12 bases between them. Germline CDR1 is LNHDA and CDR2 is SQIVND (reference sequence). Here the CDR3 reads CASLARGSYNEQFF. CDR3 bases: TGTGCCAGTCTGGCCCGGGGGTCCTACAATGAGCAGTTCTTC.

This clone was seen once. This chain links TRBV6-6 with TRBJ2-1; possibly TRBD1 for D (5 bases). The CDR3 runs to 15 residues. Trimming shortened V by 0 bases and J by 1 base, and 7 bases separated the two germline ends. Germline V lookup: CDR1 MNHNY, CDR2 SVGAGI (reference sequence). Here the CDR3 DNA reads TGTGCCAGCAGTTACTCAGGGGCTTCCTACAATGAGCAGTTCTTC. Translating it yields CASSYSGASYNEQFF.

This clone is a singleton in its sample. This chain connects TRBV9 to TRBJ1-2; tentatively, D is TRBD1 (5 bases). Trimming left V 2 bases short and J 8 bases short, with 13 bases between. Germline CDR1 reads SGDLS; CDR2 reads YYNGEE. The CDR3 is 13 amino acids. The CDR3 loop reads CASSVWGPWGYTF. The CDR3 nucleotides are TGTGCCAGCAGCGTTTGGGGCCCCTGGGGCTACACCTTC.

The chain is built from TRBV20-1 and TRBJ2-1, with 9 bases aligning to TRBD2. CDR1 and CDR2 (germline): DFQATT, SNEGSKA (reference sequence). The CDR3 runs 11 residues. J was trimmed by 10 bases and V by 8 bases; bases with no gene match: 6. CDR3 protein: CSQRSGREQFF. The CDR3 nucleotides read TGCAGTCAACGTAGCGGGAGAGAGCAGTTCTTC.

This rearrangement joins TRBV27 to TRBJ2-1; 7 bases are a match to TRBD2. The CDR3 loop spans 15 amino acids. Germline assignment: CDR1 MNHEY and CDR2 SMNVEV (reference sequence). The junction had 10 bases not matched to a gene; V was cut back by 5 bases and J by 6 bases. This CDR3 is CASSDGLVRANEQFF. The CDR3 bases are TGTGCCAGCAGTGACGGACTAGTTAGAGCCAATGAGCAGTTCTTC.